This T cell receptor beta chain was recovered during a study of cytomegalovirus exposure and HLA in healthy donors. Turning to this clone: Its antigen remains unidentified.

The PCR made use of 60 Vbeta and 13 Jbeta primers. Here immunoSEQ multiplex PCR was the method, and the copy in TCRdb shows in-frame clones only, minus some. The sample has some 200,000 clones; roughly four fifths are singletons. Findings and caveats of the study: With DRB1 most and HLA-C fewest, TCR association rates differed between HLA loci in a later analysis.

V lost 0 bases and J 6 bases, leaving 11 bases between the germline ends. The CDR3 loop spans 15 amino acids. Per germline, CDR1 MNHEY and CDR2 SVGAGI. The J gene is TRBJ2-2, the V gene TRBV6-5; a weak D match, TRBD2 (6 bases). This sequence originates from a woman aged 50 to 60 in good health and CMV-seropositive. The source material was PBMCs. The CDR3 region is CASSYSPGDAGELFF. The CDR3, as DNA: TGTGCCAGCAGTTACTCTCCGGGGGACGCCGGGGAGCTGTTTTTT.